The T cell receptor (beta chain) described here comes from a study of neurological immune-mediated disorders. There are many counts of this clonotype. This CDR3 is 13 amino acids long. Germline CDR1 is DFQATT and CDR2 is SNEGSKA (reference sequence). The V and J ends lost 4 bases and 4 bases respectively, with 13 bases between them. In TCRdb, the 5' RACE reads were re-called with MiXCR into one record per CDR3 protein. The sample holds approximately 80,000 distinct CDR3 sequences; 5% to 6% are singletons and the top ten take roughly 7.9%. Time point described: longitudinal time-point 2. Sequencing input: PBMCs. The rearrangement joins TRBV20-1 to TRBJ1-1; TRBD1 is a possible D gene (6 bases). This TCR derives from a woman aged 60-70 years with multiple sclerosis. For the CDR3, the DNA is TGCAGTGCTACAAAACAGGGCGGCACTGAAGCTTTCTTT. Protein sequence: CSATKQGGTEAFF.